This section outlines one TCR beta chain sequence together with its context. Its antigen is currently unknown. Trimming took 1 base from V and 7 from J; bases not matched to a gene: 5. Germline CDR1 is SGHRS and CDR2 is YFSETQ. This CDR3 has 16 residues. The data originate from a study of cytomegalovirus exposure and HLA in healthy donors. Findings and limits, study-wide: There were some V segments, including TRBV6-2 and TRBV6-3, excluded as indistinguishable. A list of approximately 160 TCR beta chains associated with cytomegalovirus was given. In a later analysis, at a false discovery rate of 0.05, roughly 17,000 TCR beta sequences matched HLA alleles. Presence/absence results assume similar sequencing depth per donor, which may not hold.

Both 60 Vbeta primers and 13 Jbeta primers went into the PCR. The repertoire was sequenced with immunoSEQ multiplex PCR; TCRdb's copy has only in-frame clones and lacks some. Of roughly 160,000 clones in the sample, 75% were seen once. The source material was PBMCs. The clonotype was recovered from a woman aged 40 to 50 in good health and CMV-seropositive. The chain has TRBV5-1 and TRBJ2-1; 13 positions match TRBD2. The CDR3 DNA reads as TGCGCCAGCAGCTTGCCCGGGACTAGCGGGATGAATGAGCAGTTCTTC. It yields the protein CASSLPGTSGMNEQFF.